Listed below are T cell receptor beta chains from one sample, sequenced in a study of type 1 regulatory T cells. These receptors have no known antigen. TCRdb called the reads again in MiXCR, with one record for every CDR3 protein. The table shows around 64,000 distinct CDR3 sequences, with around 20% occurring only once. Sequenced: cultured type 1 regulatory T (Tr1) cells, either the whole culture or a sorted fraction (not recorded which). These receptors originate from a human donor in good health. CDR3s include the opening cysteine and the closing phenylalanine or tryptophan. Fields, in order: CDR3 length, V gene, D gene, clone size, J gene, CDR3 DNA, CDR3 protein. A D gene is named only where the DNA matches it firmly. Rows may omit the clone size; those that give it use once, few, many or a size class.

len: 14
v_gene: TRBV5-4
d_gene: TRBD1
abundance: -
j_gene: TRBJ1-1
CDR3nt: TGTGCCAGCAGCCTGGACAGGGGTTCCACTGAAGCTTTCTTT
CDR3aa: CASSLDRGSTEAFF

len: 15
v_gene: TRBV20-1
d_gene: -
abundance: few
j_gene: TRBJ1-1
CDR3nt: TGCAGTGCTAGAGATAAAGGACGGCCGAACACTGAAGCTTTCTTT
CDR3aa: CSARDKGRPNTEAFF

len: 14
v_gene: TRBV6-5
d_gene: -
abundance: -
j_gene: TRBJ2-2
CDR3nt: TGTGCCAGCAGTCGCTCCCTGAACACCGGGGAGCTGTTTTTT
CDR3aa: CASSRSLNTGELFF

len: 14
v_gene: TRBV3-1
d_gene: -
abundance: few
j_gene: TRBJ1-1
CDR3nt: TGTGCCAGCAGCCTACGGGGGGGAATAGGCGAAGCTTTCTTT
CDR3aa: CASSLRGGIGEAFF

len: 13
v_gene: TRBV29-1
d_gene: -
abundance: once
j_gene: TRBJ2-7
CDR3nt: TGCAGCGTCCCAGCGGGTAGCTCCTACGAGCAGTACTTC
CDR3aa: CSVPAGSSYEQYF

len: 14
v_gene: TRBV20-1
d_gene: TRBD2
abundance: few
j_gene: TRBJ2-1
CDR3nt: TGCAGTGCTAGAACTAGCGGGAGGGGTAATGAGCAGTTCTTC
CDR3aa: CSARTSGRGNEQFF

len: 14
v_gene: TRBV11-2
d_gene: -
abundance: -
j_gene: TRBJ2-1
CDR3nt: TGTGCCAGCAGCCCTCGGGGGAGTTACAATGAGCAGTTCTTC
CDR3aa: CASSPRGSYNEQFF

len: 11
v_gene: TRBV12-3/TRBV12-4
d_gene: TRBD2
abundance: -
j_gene: TRBJ2-1
CDR3nt: TGTGCCAGCCAGAGCGGGAGAGTCCCGTTCTTC
CDR3aa: CASQSGRVPFF

len: 12
v_gene: TRBV7-9
d_gene: -
abundance: -
j_gene: TRBJ1-4
CDR3nt: TGTGCCAGCAGCTCAAGAAATGAAAAACTGTTTTTT
CDR3aa: CASSSRNEKLFF

len: 15
v_gene: TRBV20-1
d_gene: TRBD1
abundance: -
j_gene: TRBJ2-5
CDR3nt: TGCAGTGCTACCGGCCACAGGGGCGCCGAAGAGACCCAGTACTTC
CDR3aa: CSATGHRGAEETQYF

len: 16
v_gene: TRBV27
d_gene: -
abundance: -
j_gene: TRBJ2-6
CDR3nt: TGTGCCAGCAGTTTGGCATTCTCTTCTGGGGCCAACGTCCTGACTTTC
CDR3aa: CASSLAFSSGANVLTF

len: 15
v_gene: TRBV20-1
d_gene: -
abundance: -
j_gene: TRBJ1-4
CDR3nt: TGCAGTGCTAGAGATATAGGAGGGGGTAATGAAAAACTGTTTTTT
CDR3aa: CSARDIGGGNEKLFF

len: 17
v_gene: TRBV9
d_gene: TRBD1
abundance: -
j_gene: TRBJ1-2
CDR3nt: TGTGCCAGCAGCGTAGTGGGACAGGGGGCACTGAGTGGCGGCTACACCTTC
CDR3aa: CASSVVGQGALSGGYTF

len: 17
v_gene: TRBV20-1
d_gene: -
abundance: few
j_gene: TRBJ2-5
CDR3nt: TGCAGTGCTAGAGATCAAGGGGTTGTCCTGCGCAAAGAGACCCAGTACTTC
CDR3aa: CSARDQGVVLRKETQYF